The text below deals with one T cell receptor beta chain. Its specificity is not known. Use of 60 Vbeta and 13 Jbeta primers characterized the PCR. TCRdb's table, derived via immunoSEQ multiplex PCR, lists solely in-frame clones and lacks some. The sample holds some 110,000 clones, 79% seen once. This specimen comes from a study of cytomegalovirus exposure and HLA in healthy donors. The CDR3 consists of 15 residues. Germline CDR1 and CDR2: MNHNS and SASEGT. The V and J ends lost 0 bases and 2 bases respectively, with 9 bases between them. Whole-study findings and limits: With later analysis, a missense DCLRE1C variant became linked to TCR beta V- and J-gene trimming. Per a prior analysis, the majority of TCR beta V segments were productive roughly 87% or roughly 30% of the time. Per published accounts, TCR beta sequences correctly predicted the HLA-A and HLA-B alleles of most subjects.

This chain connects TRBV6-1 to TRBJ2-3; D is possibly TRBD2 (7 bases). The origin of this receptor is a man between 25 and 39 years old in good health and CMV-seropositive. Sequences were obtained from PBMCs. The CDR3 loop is CASSEAGGATDTQYF. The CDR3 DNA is TGTGCCAGCAGTGAAGCGGGGGGGGCCACAGATACGCAGTATTTT.